The entry that follows covers one T cell receptor beta chain sequence. Which antigen it targets is not known. Base qualities are not provided; no much larger clone lies one nucleotide away. The CDR3 measures 18 amino acids from cysteine to phenylalanine. Just the 54-base CDR3 DNA is kept, in frame starting at base 1. CDR1 MDHEN and CDR2 SYDVKM were looked up in the germline V gene. V is cut by 2 bases and J by 5 bases, and the space between the germline ends is 23 bases. Single viable CD3+CD4+CD8-CD45RO+ cells were sorted as memory CD4+ T cells on a FACSAria II. To determine CMV serostatus, a Roche Elecsys assay was used that detects serum IgG against CMV pp150, pp28, p38 and p52. Once the samples were thawed, total CD4+ T cells were enriched through positive selection using CD4 magnetic microbeads. The samples came from a separate study whose specific focus was interrogating the CD4+ T cell memory repertoire. Peripheral blood mononuclear cells were isolated and cryopreserved according to standard operating procedures, and serum was kept at -80 degrees C. The staining relied on CD3-PerCP (BW264/56), CD4-APC (RPA-T4), CD45RO-PE (UCHT1) and CD8-Pacific Orange (3B5) antibodies, and Sytox blue was used to exclude non-viable cells.

The data originate from a study of memory CD4+ T cells and cytomegalovirus serostatus (dated by TCRdb to the late 2010s). The study in broad terms: The cohort comprised around 35 healthy Belgian adults, 9 CMV seropositive and about 25 CMV seronegative. To replicate a published TCR-based CMV serostatus classifier, the study sequenced CD4+ memory TCRbeta repertoires from a Belgian cohort whose cytomegalovirus serostatus was known.

The Quick-DNA Microprep Kit was used to extract genomic DNA from the sorted cells. TCRbeta DNA was amplified with the immunoSEQ hsTCRbeta kit following the manufacturer's protocol. TCRbeta libraries were sequenced on an Illumina MiSeq instrument. Concerning the study's data processing: Removing out-of-frame sequences left about 2,300,000 distinct TCRbeta sequences, an average of approximately 61,000 per individual. Each individual was scored using the number of 150 to 200 previously reported CMV-associated TCRbeta sequences that the individual carried and the total number of productive distinct TCRbeta sequences. A beta-binomial model was reimplemented in Python, and scikit-learn random forests with default parameters were trained on data from the US cohort. Classifier performance on the Belgian cohort was reported as the median AUC with percentile confidence intervals calculated over 10,000 bootstrap iterations. TCRdb's version of the immuneACCESS table is confined to in-frame rearrangements and falls short of the full clone set. An unresolved V gene accounts for under half of the shortfall where checked; the remainder is of unknown origin. The V and J calls and the clone size are those of that table, but D and trimming were determined from the DNA. In all, the sample holds tens of thousands of clones, and roughly 77% of those were seen once. The ten largest clonotypes hold under 3% of the sample.

The full study reports these points: For CMV serostatus prediction, a median bootstrapped AUC of about 0.95 was reached with the original framework, and a median bootstrapped AUC of about 0.89 was reached with a US-trained random forest. The results were interpreted as suggesting that the CMV-associated TCR signature is mostly present in the CD4+ memory repertoire. A median bootstrapped AUC of around 0.95 with a 95% CI of 0.76-1.00 was achieved on the Belgian cohort by the original-framework classifier. Of 164 previously reported CMV-associated TCRbeta sequences, about 68 appeared in the CD4+ memory repertoires, each in one to five individuals. Only CD4+CD45RO+ memory cells were sequenced, unlike the original study, which covered naive and memory CD4+ and CD8+ populations.

Sequencing input: memory CD4+ T cells from blood. Recombination linked TRBV28 to TRBJ2-3; D gene: possibly TRBD1, on 6 matching bases. The clonotype originates from an adult in good health and CMV-seropositive. In nucleotide form, the sequence is TGTGCCAGCAGTTTACGACCCCAAGGGCGGCAGGGGAGAGATACGCAGTATTTT. Translated, this gives CASSLRPQGRQGRDTQYF.